The 21 T cell receptor beta chains below were found in one sample sequenced in a study of identical twins. One entry per CDR3 protein results from TCRdb running MiXCR on the 5' RACE reads. The sample yields about 790,000 distinct CDR3 sequences, roughly 18% seen once. In addition, the sample was reused for a study of T cells expressing NK-cell markers.

The sequencing input was PBMCs. The receptors shown here come from a young woman in good health.

This clonotype appeared a few times. The chain carries TRBV7-2 and TRBJ1-1; the match to TRBD1 covers 7 bases. The J segment lost 4 bases and the V segment lost 6 bases, leaving 11 bases of the junction unmatched. The CDR3 has 15 amino acids. Looked up from germline, CDR1 is SGHTA and CDR2 is FQGNSA. The CDR3 nucleotides read TGTGCCAGCAGGGTTGACAGGGTCGCGAGCACTGAAGCTTTCTTT. It translates to CASRVDRVASTEAFF.

The V gene is TRBV2, the J gene TRBJ2-7; tentatively, D is TRBD2 (6 bases). Trimming took off 9 bases at V and 2 bases at J, with 11 bases between the two ends. This CDR3 region has 12 residues. Germline V gives CDR1 SNHLY, CDR2 FYNNEI. This chain's CDR3 is CASLGGAYEQYF. The CDR3 DNA is TGTGCCAGTTTGGGGGGAGCCTACGAGCAGTACTTC.

The rearrangement joins TRBV5-1 to TRBJ2-3; 10 bases map to TRBD2. The CDR3 totals 17 residues. CDR1 and CDR2 (germline): SGHRS, YFSETQ. V trimming: 0 bases; J trimming: 5 bases; junction bases outside the gene matches: 9. DNA of the CDR3: TGCGCCAGCAGCTTGGCGGCTAGCGGGGGCCGAGGAGATACGCAGTATTTT. It translates to CASSLAASGGRGDTQYF.

V and J are TRBV20-1 and TRBJ2-5; 8 nucleotides match TRBD1. In germline, CDR1 is DFQATT, CDR2 SNEGSKA (reference sequence). J lost 1 base, V lost 4 bases, and 2 bases had no gene match. The CDR3 has 13 residues. The CDR3 loop reads CSATRGLQETQYF. For the CDR3, the DNA is TGCAGTGCTACCAGGGGGCTCCAAGAGACCCAGTACTTC.

This clonotype was seen a handful of times. J is TRBJ2-7 and V is TRBV10-3; 8 bases are shared with TRBD2. The CDR3 totals 14 residues. Losses at the gene ends were 10 bases for V and 7 bases for J; bases not matched to a gene: 15. Germline V CDR1 and CDR2: ENHRY, SYGVKD. The CDR3 loop is CASKAGDNPGEQYF. The CDR3 DNA follows: TGTGCCAGCAAAGCGGGGGACAACCCGGGGGAGCAGTACTTC.

The genes are TRBV7-9 and TRBJ2-1, with D tentatively TRBD1 (6 bases). The CDR3 contains 13 residues. Trimming removed 1 base from V and 8 bases from J, with 9 bases in between. Germline CDR1 is SEHNR and CDR2 is FQNEAQ (reference sequence). The DNA for the CDR3 is TGTGCCAGCAGCTTAGAAGGGGGTCATGAGCAGTTCTTC. Its protein is CASSLEGGHEQFF.

The J gene is TRBJ2-1, the V gene TRBV10-3; 7 bases are shared with TRBD2. The CDR3 spans 14 residues. The V segment lost 2 bases and the J segment 8 bases; nucleotides outside the gene matches: 6. Germline lookup yields CDR1 ENHRY and CDR2 SYGVKD. CDR3: CAISENGRRHEQFF. The CDR3 coding sequence is TGTGCCATCAGTGAGAACGGGAGGAGGCATGAGCAGTTCTTC.

This chain connects TRBV20-1 to TRBJ2-7, with 8 nucleotides matching TRBD2. Germline CDR1 reads DFQATT; CDR2 reads SNEGSKA (reference sequence). CDR3 length: 13 amino acids. CDR3 DNA sequence: TGCAGCCCTCTAGCGGGTATCGCCTACGAGCAGTACTTC. This gives the protein CSPLAGIAYEQYF.

This clonotype was counted a few times. The chain has TRBV10-3 and TRBJ1-4; TRBD1 matches at 7 bases. The V gene end was trimmed by 3 bases and the J gene end by 7 bases; junction bases not matched to a gene: 8. This CDR3 comprises 15 residues. Germline loops: CDR1 ENHRY, CDR2 SYGVKD. The CDR3 here is CAISDWDRAFEKLFF. The CDR3 coding sequence is TGTGCCATCAGTGATTGGGACAGAGCCTTTGAAAAACTGTTTTTT.

The gene calls are TRBV2 and TRBJ2-7; TRBD2 aligns across 12 bases. CDR1 SNHLY and CDR2 FYNNEI come from the germline V gene. Unmatched junction bases numbered 3, after V lost 3 bases and J lost 6 bases. CDR3 length equals 14 residues. CDR3 coding DNA: TGTGCCAGCAGTGAGACTAGCGGGAGTGTCGAGCAGTACTTC. Protein sequence: CASSETSGSVEQYF.

The table lists this clonotype with a few counts. This sequence joins TRBV5-1 and TRBJ2-5; 14 bases fit TRBD2. In germline, CDR1 is SGHRS, CDR2 YFSETQ. The J segment lost 5 bases and the V segment lost 4 bases, leaving 4 bases of the junction unmatched. This CDR3 is 15 amino acids long. The CDR3 DNA follows: TGCGCCAGCAGCGCGGGACTAGCGGGAGCTGAGACCCAGTACTTC. Translated, it gives CASSAGLAGAETQYF.

Note on this clonotype: One junction end does not reproduce the germline sequence, and a read error may be involved. The chain employs TRBV12-3 or TRBV12-4 and TRBJ2-3; no definite D call. The CDR3 spans 10 residues. The CDR3 DNA is TGTGCCGGCAGTTTTGATACGCAGTATTTT. This codes for CAGSFDTQYF.

The V and J genes are TRBV4-3 and TRBJ2-1; D not certain. V dropped 1 base and J dropped 12 bases, with 19 bases sitting between them. This CDR3 contains 15 residues. Germline loops: CDR1 LGHNA, CDR2 YSLEER. CDR3 residues: CASSQGFYRTVGQFF. CDR3 in DNA: TGCGCCAGCAGCCAAGGCTTCTATCGTACGGTTGGGCAGTTCTTC.

This clonotype appeared a single time. The chain joins TRBV7-8 to TRBJ1-1; tentatively, D is TRBD1 (6 bases). V lost 3 bases, J lost 2 bases, and 13 bases lay in between. Germline V gene data show CDR1 as SGHVS and CDR2 as FQNEAQ. The CDR3 sequence is 15 residues long. The CDR3 loop reads CASSLGNRVNTEAFF. The CDR3 DNA reads TGTGCCAGCAGCTTGGGTAACAGGGTCAACACTGAAGCTTTCTTT.

The chain joins TRBV4-1 to TRBJ2-2; TRBD2 matches at 7 bases. V lost 4 bases, J lost 6 bases, and 5 bases stayed unmatched. The CDR3 consists of 14 residues. Germline assignment: CDR1 MGHRA and CDR2 YSYEKL. The CDR3 sequence: CASSPELAAGELFF. CDR3 bases: TGCGCCAGCAGCCCCGAGCTAGCGGCCGGGGAGCTGTTTTTT.

This clonotype occurred a few times. The gene calls are TRBV2 and TRBJ2-7; 7 bases fit TRBD1. Trimming took 1 base from V and 4 from J; bases not matched to a gene: 4. Germline lookup yields CDR1 SNHLY and CDR2 FYNNEI. There are 14 residues in the CDR3. CDR3 sequence reads: CASSEVGQTYEQYF. CDR3 nucleotide sequence: TGTGCCAGCAGTGAAGTGGGACAGACATACGAGCAGTACTTC.

A few counts support this clonotype. The genes are TRBV12-3 or TRBV12-4 and TRBJ2-7; 8 positions match TRBD1. V lost 6 bases, J lost 2 bases, and 6 bases stayed unmatched. The CDR3 is 14 residues long. The DNA of the CDR3 is TGTGCCAGCAGCTCCTGGACAGGGACCTACGAGCAGTACTTC. This sequence encodes CASSSWTGTYEQYF.

This chain links TRBV10-3 with TRBJ1-1; D is unclear. The germline gives CDR1 ENHRY, CDR2 SYGVKD. The CDR3 has 15 residues. The V and J ends lost 6 bases and 1 base respectively, with 15 bases between them. The CDR3 here is CAIRNSSWGNTEAFF. Here the CDR3 DNA reads TGTGCCATCAGGAATTCAAGCTGGGGGAACACTGAAGCTTTCTTT.

This clonotype was found a few times. The CDR3, as DNA: TGTGCCACCAGCAGAGATCAGACAGGGGATGGCTACACCTTC. Translating it yields CATSRDQTGDGYTF. The chain carries TRBV15 and TRBJ1-2; 8 bases match TRBD1. V lost 0 bases, J lost 6 bases, and 3 bases stayed unmatched. CDR1 LNHNV and CDR2 YYDKDF come from the germline V gene (reference sequence). This CDR3 has 14 amino acids. Supplemented by reference TRBV15 and TRBJ1-2, the full variable domain reads DAMVIQNPRYQVTQFGKPVTLSCSQTLNHNVMYWYQQKSSQAPKLLFHYYDKDFNNEADTPDNFQSRRPNTSFCFLDIRSPGLGDTAMYLCATSRDQTGDGYTFGSGTRLTVV.

This clonotype was seen many times. The genes are TRBV12-3 or TRBV12-4 and TRBJ2-5; D is ambiguous. The CDR3 extends over 11 amino acids. Trimming took 6 bases from V and 4 from J, leaving 6 bases between them. The CDR3 region is CASRGGETQYF. The CDR3 nucleotides read TGTGCCAGCAGGGGCGGAGAGACCCAGTACTTC.

The chain links TRBV29-1 to TRBJ2-7, with no clear D. CDR3 length equals 15 residues. The germline CDR1 and CDR2 sequences are SQVTM and ANQGSEA. V lost 2 bases, J lost 2 bases, and 16 bases lay in between. CDR3: CSVESRSPHPYEQYF. The CDR3 DNA is TGCAGCGTTGAAAGCCGCAGTCCTCATCCCTACGAGCAGTACTTC.